The 22 T cell receptor beta chains below come from one sample, sequenced in a study of PD-L1 blockade in urothelial cancer. Produced via immunoSEQ multiplex PCR; TCRdb's table is partial and in-frame only. The table records roughly 56,000 clones, over 70% of them present only once. Sample: PBMCs, taken around atezolizumab (anti-PD-L1) treatment. The origin of the receptors is a man between 65 and 85 years old with urothelial cancer.

This clone was counted once. One end of the junction varies from germline; a read error may be responsible. This chain joins TRBV5-8 and TRBJ2-3; possible D gene TRBD2, 6 bases. This CDR3 contains 13 residues. Germline CDR1 SGHTS, CDR2 YDEGEE. In DNA form, the CDR3 reads TGTGCCAGCAGACCGACTAGTACAGTTACGCAGTATTTT. Translating gives CASRPTSTVTQYF.

The chain joins TRBV7-9 to TRBJ1-2; 10 nucleotides align to TRBD1. Germline V gives CDR1 SEHNR, CDR2 FQNEAQ (reference sequence). With 5 bases clipped from V and 7 bases from J, the junction kept 7 bases outside the gene matches. The CDR3 length is 14 residues. The CDR3 loop reads CASSPGQGTGGYTF. CDR3 DNA: TGTGCCAGCAGCCCGGGACAGGGGACGGGTGGCTACACCTTC. The whole variable domain, remainder taken from reference TRBV7-9 and TRBJ1-2, is DTGVSQNPRHKITKRGQNVTFRCDPISEHNRLYWYRQTLGQGPEFLTYFQNEAQLEKSRLLSDRFSAERPKGSFSTLEIQRTEQGDSAMYLCASSPGQGTGGYTFGSGTRLTVV.

The rearrangement links TRBV7-9 to TRBJ2-1; D possibly corresponds to TRBD1 (5 bases). CDR3 length equals 16 residues. Trimming removed 6 bases at V and 8 bases at J, with 23 bases between. The V gene's germline CDR1 is SEHNR and CDR2 FQNEAQ (reference sequence). The CDR3 spells CASRQGVGSLWDEQFF. The DNA of the CDR3 is TGTGCCAGCAGACAAGGGGTGGGAAGCCTCTGGGATGAGCAGTTCTTC. Based on the CDR3 plus reference TRBV7-9 and TRBJ2-1, the full variable domain is DTGVSQNPRHKITKRGQNVTFRCDPISEHNRLYWYRQTLGQGPEFLTYFQNEAQLEKSRLLSDRFSAERPKGSFSTLEIQRTEQGDSAMYLCASRQGVGSLWDEQFFGPGTRLTVL.

The table lists this clone with a count of one. The chain combines TRBV7-9 with TRBJ2-3, with 10 bases fitting TRBD2. Looked up from germline, CDR1 is SEHNR and CDR2 is FQNEAQ (reference sequence). This CDR3 contains 16 residues. V gave up 8 bases and J gave up 1 base; unmatched junction bases: 9. The DNA of the CDR3 is TGTGCCAGCCTCATATCGCTAGCGGGGGGCACAGATACGCAGTATTTT. Protein: CASLISLAGGTDTQYF.

Points on this clone: One end of the junction does not line up with germline, which may come from a read error. This chain connects TRBV20-1 to TRBJ2-3, with D perhaps TRBD1 (5 bases). This CDR3 has 8 amino acids. From germline, CDR1 is DFQATT and CDR2 SNEGSKA (reference sequence). The CDR3 DNA sequence: TGCAGTCCCAGATCTGGGGCTTTT. Amino acid sequence: CSPRSGAF.

This clone was found once. This rearrangement joins TRBV6-5 to TRBJ1-3; possible D gene TRBD1, 6 bases. V lost 5 bases and J lost 1, with 6 bases in between. The CDR3 runs to 13 residues. The germline V gene has CDR1 MNHEY and CDR2 SVGAGI. This CDR3 reads CASSGQSGNTIYF. CDR3 DNA: TGTGCCAGCAGTGGACAGTCTGGAAACACCATATATTTT.

The genes are TRBV5-1 and TRBJ2-5; D is perhaps TRBD2 (5 bases). Trimming shortened V by 4 bases and J by 7 bases, and 17 bases separated the two germline ends. Germline assignment: CDR1 SGHRS and CDR2 YFSETQ. There are 14 residues in the CDR3. The CDR3 coding sequence is TGCGCCAGCAGCACGCGGACGGCCGAGGGGACCCAGTACTTC. This sequence encodes CASSTRTAEGTQYF.

The chain is built from TRBV18 and TRBJ2-7, with D possibly being TRBD2 (6 bases). In germline, CDR1 is KGHSH, CDR2 LQKENI. This CDR3 comprises 14 residues. Trimming stripped 4 bases from V and 2 bases from J, with 12 bases between. The CDR3 DNA reads as TGTGCCAGCTCACAGGGACTGCGGCCCTACGAGCAGTACTTC. It specifies CASSQGLRPYEQYF.

V gene TRBV28 combines with J gene TRBJ1-2; D gene ambiguous. This CDR3 is built from 12 residues. The germline V and J ends were trimmed by 7 bases and 3 bases, with 9 bases remaining between them. Germline V CDR1 and CDR2: MDHEN, SYDVKM. The CDR3 spells CASTAGYYGYTF. In DNA, the CDR3 is TGTGCCAGCACCGCGGGTTACTATGGCTACACCTTC.

The J gene is TRBJ2-1, the V gene TRBV28, with D possibly TRBD1 on 6 matching bases. The CDR3 totals 16 residues. Germline values: CDR1 MDHEN, CDR2 SYDVKM. V was pared by 4 bases and J by 2 bases, with 15 bases between. In DNA form, the CDR3 reads TGTGCCAGCAGTTCACAGGGCCCCCCTACCTACAATGAGCAGTTCTTC. Protein sequence: CASSSQGPPTYNEQFF.

The rearrangement joins TRBV4-2 to TRBJ2-6; a weak D match, TRBD1 (6 bases). Trimming pared 3 bases from V and 12 bases from J, leaving 18 bases between. The CDR3 consists of 15 residues. CDR1 LGHNA and CDR2 YNFKEQ come from the germline V gene. DNA of the CDR3: TGTGCCAGCAGCCAGGAACTACAGGGACCCGGCGTCCTGACTTTC. Protein product: CASSQELQGPGVLTF.

This rearrangement joins TRBV18 to TRBJ1-1; the match to TRBD1 covers 8 bases. Unmatched junction bases numbered 6, after V lost 6 bases and J lost 3 bases. This CDR3 has 14 amino acids. The germline V gene encodes CDR1 KGHSH and CDR2 LQKENI. The DNA of the CDR3 is TGTGCCAGCTCGCTTGACAGGGGCGACACTGAAGCTTTCTTT. Its protein is CASSLDRGDTEAFF.

The chain is built from TRBV6-1 and TRBJ1-5, with D unclear. Germline lookup yields CDR1 MNHNS and CDR2 SASEGT. The CDR3 is made up of 16 amino acids. V shed 2 bases and J shed 4 bases, with 15 bases lying between them. CDR3 DNA sequence: TGTGCCAGCAGTGAATCCGGTCAGGTCGCAAATCAGCCCCAGCATTTT. It encodes CASSESGQVANQPQHF.

The rearrangement links TRBV30 to TRBJ1-1; D is uncertain. V was shortened by 1 base and J by 3 bases, with 12 bases between the two germline ends. The CDR3 is 14 residues long. Germline CDR1 GTSNPN, CDR2 SVGIG (reference sequence). The CDR3: CAWSASREHTEAFF. The CDR3 bases are TGTGCCTGGAGTGCTTCTCGTGAGCACACTGAAGCTTTCTTT.

The CDR3 here is CAWSNGGQGKKDEQYF. The CDR3 DNA reads as TGTGCCTGGAGCAATGGGGGACAGGGAAAAAAAGACGAGCAGTACTTC. The V call is TRBV30, the J call TRBJ2-7; TRBD1 agrees at 9 bases. CDR3 length: 16 amino acids. V was pared by 3 bases and J by 5 bases, with 14 bases of the junction left unmatched. From germline, CDR1 is GTSNPN and CDR2 SVGIG (reference sequence).

The chain joins TRBV5-1 to TRBJ2-7, with D possibly TRBD2 on 5 matching bases. V shed 4 bases and J shed 7 bases, with 12 bases lying between them. Germline lookup yields CDR1 SGHRS and CDR2 YFSETQ. The CDR3 spans 12 residues. For the CDR3, the DNA is TGCGCCAGCAGCGGGAGCGTTGGGGAGCAGTACTTC. This encodes CASSGSVGEQYF.

V gene TRBV18 combines with J gene TRBJ1-1; D remains unclear. V dropped 3 bases and J dropped 5 bases, with 13 bases sitting between them. Germline loops: CDR1 KGHSH, CDR2 LQKENI. CDR3 size: 14 residues. CDR3 residues: CASSPDARGTEAFF. DNA for the CDR3: TGTGCCAGCTCACCGGACGCAAGAGGGACTGAAGCTTTCTTT.

This chain connects TRBV29-1 to TRBJ1-1, with D unresolved. The CDR3 spans 15 residues. Per the germline V gene, CDR1 is SQVTM and CDR2 is ANQGSEA. Trimming removed 7 bases from V and 1 base from J, with 19 bases in between. The CDR3 reads CSGLWAPGTNTEAFF. The CDR3 nucleotides are TGCAGCGGCCTCTGGGCCCCGGGAACGAACACTGAAGCTTTCTTT.

V gene TRBV6-1 combines with J gene TRBJ2-7, with 10 bases lining up with TRBD2. Germline lookup yields CDR1 MNHNS and CDR2 SASEGT. The CDR3 runs 14 residues. V shed 4 bases, J shed 0 bases, and the junction held 0 bases outside the gene matches. CDR3 nucleotides: TGTGCCAGCAGTGGGACTAGCGGCTCCTACGAGCAGTACTTC. This sequence encodes CASSGTSGSYEQYF.

The V and J genes are TRBV30 and TRBJ1-2; tentatively, D is TRBD1 (6 bases). V lost 3 bases, J lost 5 bases, and 10 bases lay in between. Looked up from germline, CDR1 is GTSNPN and CDR2 is SVGIG (reference sequence). The CDR3 covers 12 residues. As DNA, the CDR3 is TGTGCCTGGAGCCCCGGGACATATGGCTACACCTTC. Protein sequence: CAWSPGTYGYTF.

V and J are TRBV19 and TRBJ2-7, with 8 bases identical to TRBD2. The V gene's germline CDR1 is LNHDA and CDR2 SQIVND (reference sequence). With V trimmed by 3 bases and J by 3 bases, 7 bases remained unmatched. The CDR3 is made up of 15 amino acids. DNA of the CDR3: TGTGCCAGTAGTATGAAAGCGGGAGAGCTCTACGAGCAGTACTTC. Its translation is CASSMKAGELYEQYF.

The gene calls are TRBV18 and TRBJ1-5, with TRBD1 identical over 12 bases. CDR1 KGHSH and CDR2 LQKENI come from the germline V gene. V was pared by 6 bases and J by 0 bases, with 12 bases of the junction left unmatched. This CDR3 has 19 residues. CDR3: CASSPGTGGESGSNQPQHF. In DNA, the CDR3 is TGTGCCAGCTCGCCCGGGACAGGGGGCGAGAGCGGTAGCAATCAGCCCCAGCATTTT.